One and the same sample provided the 23 T cell receptor beta chains below, sequenced in a study of T cell changes during pregnancy in multiple sclerosis. Sequencing was performed with immunoSEQ multiplex PCR; in TCRdb, only in-frame clones are kept and a portion is missing. The sample yields 45,000 to 60,000 clones, around 90% seen once. Sequencing used CD4+ T cells from peripheral blood mononuclear cells, obtained after pregnancy. Receptor source: a female donor in good health, enrolled as a control in a pregnancy study.

V usage is TRBV28 and J usage is TRBJ2-3, with TRBD2 matching 11 bases. Unmatched junction bases numbered 15, after V lost 4 bases and J lost 3 bases. CDR3 length equals 19 residues. Germline CDR1 and CDR2: MDHEN and SYDVKM. The CDR3 reads CASSSRLTSGTGLTDTQYF. The CDR3 DNA sequence: TGTGCCAGCAGTTCAAGGTTGACTAGCGGGACGGGTTTAACAGATACGCAGTATTTT.

The V and J genes are TRBV10-3 and TRBJ2-6; no clear D gene. CDR1 ENHRY and CDR2 SYGVKD come from the germline V gene. CDR3 length: 17 amino acids. The V and J ends lost 0 bases and 4 bases respectively, with 13 bases between them. The CDR3 here is CAISESAVSPGANVLTF. As DNA, the CDR3 is TGTGCCATCAGTGAGTCGGCAGTATCGCCCGGGGCCAACGTCCTGACTTTC.

The V gene is TRBV5-1, the J gene TRBJ1-4, with 9 bases matching TRBD1. CDR1 SGHRS and CDR2 YFSETQ come from the germline V gene. The CDR3 has 19 residues. The ends lost 1 base at V and 0 bases at J; junction bases unmatched: 10. CDR3 amino acids: CASSLWGTGRVTTNEKLFF. The CDR3 DNA sequence: TGCGCCAGCAGCTTGTGGGGGACAGGGAGAGTGACAACTAATGAAAAACTGTTTTTT.

This sequence joins TRBV6-5 and TRBJ2-7, with D perhaps matching TRBD1 (6 bases). Germline values: CDR1 MNHEY, CDR2 SVGAGI. The CDR3 extends over 12 amino acids. Trimming shortened V by 6 bases and J by 3 bases, and 9 bases separated the two germline ends. CDR3 in amino acids: CASRGQIYEQYF. The CDR3 nucleotides read TGTGCCAGCAGAGGACAGATCTACGAGCAGTACTTC.

This clone has only one observation. This chain connects TRBV7-5 to TRBJ1-5; no check of the table's D call, TRBD1, against the DNA was made. TRBV7-5 is deemed a pseudogene. The CDR3 runs 15 residues. DNA of the CDR3: TGTGCCAGAAGCTTAGTAACCAGGGTGGATCAGCCCCAGCATTTT. Protein: CARSLVTRVDQPQHF.

The chain couples TRBV2 to TRBJ1-4, with D tentatively TRBD1 (5 bases). V was clipped by 4 bases and J by 4 bases, with 10 bases between them. Looked up from germline, CDR1 is SNHLY and CDR2 is FYNNEI. The CDR3 extends over 14 amino acids. CDR3 nucleotides: TGTGCCAGCAGTGGGGGGAGGAGTAATGAAAAACTGTTTTTT. Residues: CASSGGRSNEKLFF.

The rearrangement links TRBV5-1 to TRBJ2-4; 9 bases are shared with TRBD2. Germline V CDR1 and CDR2: SGHRS, YFSETQ. J lost 0 bases, V lost 5 bases, and 15 bases had no gene match. CDR3 length: 19 amino acids. The CDR3 reads CASRPIAGDLVRAKNIQYF. CDR3 DNA sequence: TGCGCCAGCAGACCAATAGCGGGAGATTTAGTTAGAGCCAAAAACATTCAGTACTTC. The variable domain in full, completed from reference TRBV5-1 and TRBJ2-4, reads KAGVTQTPRYLIKTRGQQVTLSCSPISGHRSVSWYQQTPGQGLQFLFEYFSETQRNKGNFPGRFSGRQFSNSRSEMNVSTLELGDSALYLCASRPIAGDLVRAKNIQYFGAGTRLSVL.

This clone was detected once. The chain uses TRBV6-1 and TRBJ2-7; the match to TRBD2 covers 8 bases. With V trimmed by 6 bases and J by 4 bases, 8 bases remained unmatched. Germline V gives CDR1 MNHNS, CDR2 SASEGT. The CDR3 length is 14 residues. CDR3 DNA sequence: TGTGCCAGCAGGGTAACGGCGGGAGGTTACGAGCAGTACTTC. This encodes CASRVTAGGYEQYF.

The genes are TRBV5-1 and TRBJ2-1; the D gene is possibly TRBD2 (6 bases). The CDR3 contains 16 residues. CDR1 and CDR2 from the germline V gene are SGHRS and YFSETQ. Trimming removed 2 bases at V and 4 bases at J, with 16 bases between. CDR3 sequence: CASSFPLGEAYNEQFF. DNA of the CDR3: TGCGCCAGCAGCTTCCCGTTGGGGGAGGCGTACAATGAGCAGTTCTTC.

The V and J genes are TRBV15 and TRBJ1-5, with D possibly matching TRBD1 (5 bases). Germline assignment: CDR1 LNHNV and CDR2 YYDKDF (reference sequence). The V end was cut by 3 bases, the J end by 8 bases, with 11 bases between. There are 13 residues in the CDR3. CDR3 region: CATSRGGTEPQHF. For the CDR3, the DNA is TGTGCCACCAGCAGGGGAGGGACGGAGCCCCAGCATTTT.

V is TRBV6-1 and J is TRBJ1-2; D is possibly TRBD1 (6 bases). This CDR3 contains 13 residues. The germline V gene has CDR1 MNHNS and CDR2 SASEGT. Trimming shortened V by 6 bases and J by 0 bases, and 8 bases separated the two germline ends. CDR3 region: CASSRGTNYGYTF. CDR3 bases: TGTGCCAGCAGCAGGGGCACTAACTATGGCTACACCTTC.

This clone came up once. This chain uses TRBV5-1 with TRBJ2-7; 13 nucleotides match TRBD2. V lost 4 bases to trimming and J lost 2 bases; unmatched junction nucleotides: 3. Germline V gene lookup returns CDR1 SGHRS and CDR2 YFSETQ. The CDR3 extends over 15 amino acids. Written as DNA, the CDR3 is TGCGCCAGCAGCAGGGGACTAGCGGGGACCTACGAGCAGTACTTC. This gives the protein CASSRGLAGTYEQYF.

The chain uses TRBV5-1 and TRBJ1-1; 11 nucleotides match TRBD1. There are 15 residues in the CDR3. Germline V CDR1 and CDR2: SGHRS, YFSETQ. Losses at the gene ends were 4 bases for V and 3 bases for J; bases not matched to a gene: 5. The DNA of the CDR3 is TGCGCCAGCAGCGGGACAGGGGGAAAGGACACTGAAGCTTTCTTT. Translating gives CASSGTGGKDTEAFF. Full variable domain (remainder filled in from reference TRBV5-1 and TRBJ1-1): KAGVTQTPRYLIKTRGQQVTLSCSPISGHRSVSWYQQTPGQGLQFLFEYFSETQRNKGNFPGRFSGRQFSNSRSEMNVSTLELGDSALYLCASSGTGGKDTEAFFGQGTRLTVV.

This sequence joins TRBV11-1 and TRBJ2-7; 7 bases are a match to TRBD1. Germline V gives CDR1 SGHAT, CDR2 FQDESV (reference sequence). The CDR3 covers 14 residues. J gave up 1 base and V 5 bases, and 5 bases lay outside the gene matches. In nucleotides, the CDR3 is TGTGCCAGCAGCCCACGACAGGGTTCCTACGAGCAGTACTTC. Translation: CASSPRQGSYEQYF.

The table lists this clone with a count of one. The chain combines TRBV18 with TRBJ2-2; tentatively, D is TRBD1 (7 bases). The CDR3 is 15 amino acids. CDR1 KGHSH and CDR2 LQKENI come from the germline V gene. The V and J ends lost 5 bases and 6 bases respectively, with 16 bases between them. CDR3 loop: CASSTGQDYAGELFF. The CDR3 DNA reads TGTGCCAGCTCAACCGGACAGGACTACGCCGGGGAGCTGTTTTTT.

The chain couples TRBV28 to TRBJ1-3; possible D gene TRBD1, 5 bases. This CDR3 has 15 residues. Between the trimmed V and J ends, which lost 10 bases and 2 bases, there was a span of 18 bases. Germline loops: CDR1 MDHEN, CDR2 SYDVKM. CDR3 in amino acids: CATTDPRGAGNTIYF. CDR3 in DNA: TGTGCCACCACCGACCCCCGGGGGGCTGGAAACACCATATATTTT. The whole variable domain, remainder taken from reference TRBV28 and TRBJ1-3, is DVKVTQSSRYLVKRTGEKVFLECVQDMDHENMFWYRQDPGLGLRLIYFSYDVKMKEKGDIPEGYSVSREKKERFSLILESASTNQTSMYLCATTDPRGAGNTIYFGEGSWLTVV.

This chain links TRBV28 with TRBJ1-2, with TRBD1 as a possible D gene (5 bases). Trimming took 4 bases from V and 3 from J, leaving 15 bases between them. From germline, CDR1 is MDHEN and CDR2 SYDVKM. This CDR3 has 15 residues. CDR3 sequence (DNA): TGTGCCAGCAGTTCTAAGACAGCCGGATACTATGGCTACACCTTC. Its protein is CASSSKTAGYYGYTF.

This sequence joins TRBV5-4 and TRBJ1-1; a weak D match, TRBD1 (5 bases). The CDR3 is made up of 12 amino acids. V was clipped by 4 bases and J by 4 bases, with 8 bases between them. CDR1 and CDR2 from the germline V gene are SGHNT and YYREEE (reference sequence). The CDR3 here is CASSQQGTEAFF. CDR3 in DNA: TGTGCCAGCAGCCAGCAGGGCACTGAAGCTTTCTTT.

This rearrangement joins TRBV5-4 to TRBJ2-1, with 11 bases that match TRBD2. The germline V gene encodes CDR1 SGHNT and CDR2 YYREEE (reference sequence). V lost 3 bases, J lost 0 bases, and 8 bases stayed unmatched. CDR3 size: 18 residues. The CDR3 spells CASSSLAGGPSSYNEQFF. The CDR3 DNA reads as TGTGCCAGCAGCTCTCTAGCGGGGGGCCCTAGCTCCTACAATGAGCAGTTCTTC. Supplemented by reference TRBV5-4 and TRBJ2-1, the full variable domain reads ETGVTQSPTHLIKTRGQQVTLRCSSQSGHNTVSWYQQALGQGPQFIFQYYREEENGRGNFPPRFSGLQFPNYSSELNVNALELDDSALYLCASSSLAGGPSSYNEQFFGPGTRLTVL.

This clone has only a few counts. The rearrangement uses TRBV27 and TRBJ2-5; 8 bases fit TRBD2. This CDR3 comprises 16 residues. The ends lost 3 bases at V and 2 bases at J; junction bases unmatched: 8. Germline V CDR1 and CDR2: MNHEY, SMNVEV (reference sequence). The CDR3 DNA reads TGTGCCAGCAGTTTCGCCTCCGGGGGGGTACAAGAGACCCAGTACTTC. Translated: CASSFASGGVQETQYF.

The chain has TRBV6-5 and TRBJ2-1, with D tentatively TRBD2 (5 bases). Deletions cut 5 bases from V and 9 bases from J, with 11 bases between. Germline V gene lookup returns CDR1 MNHEY and CDR2 SVGAGI. This CDR3 has 12 residues. CDR3 sequence (DNA): TGTGCCAGCAGTAACACTAGGTCTGAGCAGTTCTTC. Translation: CASSNTRSEQFF.

The chain is built from TRBV11-2 and TRBJ2-2; 8 bases agree with TRBD2. CDR1 SGHAT and CDR2 FQNNGV come from the germline V gene. J gave up 5 bases and V 8 bases, and 13 bases lay outside the gene matches. The CDR3 extends over 16 amino acids. CDR3 in amino acids: CASYELAGGVTGELFF. The CDR3 DNA follows: TGTGCCAGCTACGAACTTGCGGGGGGTGTTACCGGGGAGCTGTTTTTT.

This chain joins TRBV30 and TRBJ1-4; tentatively, D is TRBD1 (5 bases). The CDR3 contains 14 residues. Trimming removed 0 bases at V and 8 bases at J, with 13 bases between. Germline lookup yields CDR1 GTSNPN and CDR2 SVGIG (reference sequence). CDR3 in DNA: TGTGCCTGGAGTGTAGGCCCGGGGGGGGAAAAACTGTTTTTT. This encodes CAWSVGPGGEKLFF.